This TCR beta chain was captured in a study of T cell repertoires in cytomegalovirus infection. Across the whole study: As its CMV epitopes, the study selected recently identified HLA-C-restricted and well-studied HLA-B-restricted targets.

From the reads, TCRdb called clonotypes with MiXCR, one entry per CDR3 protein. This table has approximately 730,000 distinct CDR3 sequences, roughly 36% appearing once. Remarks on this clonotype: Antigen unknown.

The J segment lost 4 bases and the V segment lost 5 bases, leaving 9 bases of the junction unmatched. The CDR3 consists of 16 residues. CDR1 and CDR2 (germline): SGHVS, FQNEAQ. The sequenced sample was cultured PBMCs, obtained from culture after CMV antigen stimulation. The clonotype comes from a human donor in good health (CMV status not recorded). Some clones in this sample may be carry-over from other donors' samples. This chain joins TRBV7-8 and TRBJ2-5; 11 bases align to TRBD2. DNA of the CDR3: TGTGCCAGCAGCGATCCGATAGCGGGAGGGGCAGAGACCCAGTACTTC. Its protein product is CASSDPIAGGAETQYF. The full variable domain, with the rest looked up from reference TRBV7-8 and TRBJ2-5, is GAGVSQSPRYKVAKRGQDVALRCDPISGHVSLFWYQQALGQGPEFLTYFQNEAQLDKSGLPSDRFFAERPEGSVSTLKIQRTQQEDSAVYLCASSDPIAGGAETQYFGPGTRLLVL.